The 27 T cell receptor beta chains in this list originate from one sample, sequenced in a study of shared clonotypes between healthy human individuals. Data came from immunoSEQ multiplex PCR; TCRdb stores just in-frame clones and leaves some out. The sample lists 800,000 to 1,200,000 clones; around three quarters were seen once. Sequencing was carried out using memory CD4+ T cells from PBMCs. Subset: CD45RA-negative fraction. These TCRs come from a man aged 18-30 years in good health. Some clones in this sample may be carry-over from other donors' samples.

This chain uses TRBV30 with TRBJ2-5; 16 positions match TRBD2. The CDR3 is 19 residues long. CDR1 GTSNPN and CDR2 SVGIG come from the germline V gene (reference sequence). With 2 bases clipped from V and 6 bases from J, the junction kept 15 bases outside the gene matches. In DNA form, the CDR3 reads TGTGCCTGGAGTATCCTGCCGGGACTAGCGGGAGGGAGGTGGAAGACCCAGTACTTC. Its protein is CAWSILPGLAGGRWKTQYF. The full variable domain, completed using reference TRBV30 and TRBJ2-5, is SQTIHQWPATLVQPVGSPLSLECTVEGTSNPNLYWYRQAAGRGLQLLFYSVGIGQISSEVPQNLSASRPQDRQFILSSKKLLLSDSGFYLCAWSILPGLAGGRWKTQYFGPGTRLLVL.

The V gene is TRBV29-1, the J gene TRBJ2-5; TRBD1 might be the D (5 bases). Germline V gives CDR1 SQVTM, CDR2 ANQGSEA. V lost 4 bases, J lost 1 base, and 7 bases lay in between. CDR3 length: 12 residues. The CDR3 region has the DNA TGCAGCGTTGCCGACAGCCAAGAGACCCAGTACTTC. This encodes CSVADSQETQYF.

The sample holds one count of this clone. This sequence may be a read error, since a much larger clone differs from it by one base. The J gene is TRBJ1-1, the V gene TRBV9; 11 bases match TRBD1. Unmatched junction bases numbered 8, after V lost 6 bases and J lost 7 bases. Germline loops: CDR1 SGDLS, CDR2 YYNGEE. The CDR3 spans 14 residues. CDR3 nucleotides: TGTGCCAGCAAAGGATGGGGACAGGGGGATGAAGCTTTCTTT. As protein: CASKGWGQGDEAFF.

This chain uses TRBV7-9 with TRBJ1-2, with no clear D. This CDR3 is 14 amino acids long. Germline-derived CDR1 and CDR2 are SEHNR and FQNEAQ (reference sequence). V lost 1 base to trimming and J lost 8 bases, with 14 bases between them. CDR3 loop: CASSLEGGIPGYTF. The CDR3 DNA follows: TGTGCCAGCAGCTTAGAAGGCGGGATTCCGGGCTACACCTTC.

The chain couples TRBV11-1 to TRBJ2-1; D gene uncertain. The CDR3 consists of 13 residues. Germline V gene lookup returns CDR1 SGHAT and CDR2 FQDESV (reference sequence). Trimming removed 5 bases from V and 7 bases from J, with 12 bases in between. CDR3: CASSPVSGNEQFF. In nucleotides, the CDR3 is TGTGCCAGCAGCCCGGTGTCCGGGAATGAGCAGTTCTTC.

This rearrangement joins TRBV18 to TRBJ1-1; D is undetermined. The CDR3 runs to 14 residues. Per germline, CDR1 KGHSH and CDR2 LQKENI. V was pared by 6 bases and J by 0 bases, with 11 bases between. CDR3 residues: CASSEQILNTEAFF. In DNA, the CDR3 is TGTGCCAGCTCTGAACAGATCTTGAACACTGAAGCTTTCTTT.

A word on this clone: At one end, the junction sequence differs from germline, possibly due to a read error. V is TRBV10-3 and J is TRBJ2-7; tentatively, D is TRBD2 (5 bases). The CDR3 runs to 13 residues. The germline V gene encodes CDR1 ENHRY and CDR2 SYGVKD. In DNA, the CDR3 is TGTGCCAGCAGTTACTCGAGGGAGAGAGAGCAGTACTTC. Translation gives CASSYSREREQYF.

The rearrangement joins TRBV5-4 to TRBJ1-1, with D perhaps TRBD1 (6 bases). Germline lookup yields CDR1 SGHNT and CDR2 YYREEE (reference sequence). This CDR3 region has 15 residues. Trimming shortened V by 7 bases and J by 1 base, and 17 bases separated the two germline ends. As DNA, the CDR3 is TGTGCCAGCCGTAACCCATCAGGGGCGAACACTGAAGCTTTCTTT. Its protein product is CASRNPSGANTEAFF.

This clone was counted a single time. V usage is TRBV7-2 and J usage is TRBJ2-1; 7 bases map to TRBD2. V gave up 1 base and J gave up 2 bases; unmatched junction bases: 5. This CDR3 is 16 amino acids long. Per germline, CDR1 SGHTA and CDR2 FQGNSA. The CDR3 DNA follows: TGTGCCAGCAGCTTAGAGACAGCGGGGCCCTACAATGAGCAGTTCTTC. Translated: CASSLETAGPYNEQFF. The entire variable domain, with the rest obtained from reference TRBV7-2 and TRBJ2-1, is as follows: GAGVSQSPSNKVTEKGKDVELRCDPISGHTALYWYRQSLGQGLEFLIYFQGNSAPDKSGLPSDRFSAERTGGSVSTLTIQRTQQEDSAVYLCASSLETAGPYNEQFFGPGTRLTVL.

The rearrangement joins TRBV19 to TRBJ2-2; 10 bases match TRBD2. The V gene end was trimmed by 1 base and the J gene end by 2 bases; junction bases not matched to a gene: 4. The CDR3 has 17 amino acids. Germline V lookup: CDR1 LNHDA, CDR2 SQIVND (reference sequence). CDR3 in amino acids: CASSIGSGRVNTGELFF. The CDR3 DNA reads as TGTGCCAGTAGTATAGGGAGCGGGAGGGTCAACACCGGGGAGCTGTTTTTT.

The chain combines TRBV6-5 with TRBJ2-7; possibly TRBD2 for D (6 bases). The CDR3 is made up of 14 amino acids. The germline gives CDR1 MNHEY, CDR2 SVGAGI. V lost 5 bases and J lost 0, with 11 bases in between. In DNA form, the CDR3 reads TGTGCCAGCAGTCTCCAGCGGGCCTCCTACGAGCAGTACTTC. It yields the protein CASSLQRASYEQYF.

V and J are TRBV7-2 and TRBJ1-3; the D gene is possibly TRBD1 (5 bases). Germline assignment: CDR1 SGHTA and CDR2 FQGNSA. The V and J ends lost 2 bases and 0 bases respectively, with 14 bases between them. The CDR3 runs 17 residues. The CDR3 coding sequence is TGTGCCAGCAGCTTACTTGGGACTTCCTTCTCTGGAAACACCATATATTTT. Amino acids: CASSLLGTSFSGNTIYF.

V usage is TRBV7-2 and J usage is TRBJ1-2; D might be TRBD1 (5 bases). V was clipped by 4 bases and J by 7 bases, with 13 bases between them. The CDR3 spans 13 residues. Germline V lookup: CDR1 SGHTA, CDR2 FQGNSA. The CDR3 region is CASSSDPGLGYTF. The CDR3 coding sequence is TGTGCCAGCAGCTCCGACCCGGGGCTTGGCTACACCTTC.

V gene TRBV6-7 combines with J gene TRBJ2-7; either TRBD1 or TRBD2 may supply D (5 bases each). TRBV6-7 is an open reading frame, and its role is uncertain. The ends were cut back, 8 bases at V and 4 bases at J, with 21 bases in the middle. The length of the CDR3 is 15 residues. The CDR3 protein is CASQKAGALAYEQYF. The CDR3 DNA reads as TGTGCCAGCCAAAAAGCCGGGGCTCTAGCTTACGAGCAGTACTTC.

The rearrangement joins TRBV5-1 to TRBJ2-4; 7 bases agree with TRBD1. There are 17 residues in the CDR3. CDR1 is SGHRS, CDR2 YFSETQ, per germline. V was pared by 3 bases and J by 0 bases, with 9 bases of the junction left unmatched. The CDR3 loop reads CASSYAPQGLAKNIQYF. The CDR3 DNA reads TGCGCCAGCAGCTACGCCCCACAGGGGCTAGCCAAAAACATTCAGTACTTC.

The rearrangement joins TRBV5-1 to TRBJ1-1, with D perhaps matching TRBD1 (5 bases). The germline V gene has CDR1 SGHRS and CDR2 YFSETQ. The CDR3 spans 17 residues. V lost 4 bases to trimming and J lost 1 base, with 20 bases between them. The CDR3 here is CASSAGIGQGGNTEAFF. In DNA form, the CDR3 reads TGCGCCAGCAGCGCGGGGATTGGGCAGGGAGGGAACACTGAAGCTTTCTTT. The variable domain in full, with the rest retrieved from reference TRBV5-1 and TRBJ1-1, is KAGVTQTPRYLIKTRGQQVTLSCSPISGHRSVSWYQQTPGQGLQFLFEYFSETQRNKGNFPGRFSGRQFSNSRSEMNVSTLELGDSALYLCASSAGIGQGGNTEAFFGQGTRLTVV.

The rearrangement links TRBV29-1 to TRBJ1-2; D uncertain. Germline CDR1 reads SQVTM; CDR2 reads ANQGSEA. The CDR3 runs to 13 residues. V gave up 4 bases and J gave up 8 bases, with 17 bases separating them. CDR3 DNA sequence: TGCAGCGTTGTCTCCAGCCACCGGAGGGGCTACACCTTC. This translates into CSVVSSHRRGYTF.

There are many counts of this clone. The chain recombines TRBV28 with TRBJ2-5; 7 nucleotides line up with TRBD2. The trim removed 6 bases at V and 2 bases at J, leaving 12 bases unmatched. The germline CDR1 and CDR2 sequences are MDHEN and SYDVKM. The CDR3 totals 16 residues. The CDR3 coding sequence is TGTGCCAGCAGCCGCCCAGGGCTAGCGGATCAAGAGACCCAGTACTTC. This sequence encodes CASSRPGLADQETQYF.

The chain has TRBV10-3 and TRBJ1-5, with D hard to call. The CDR3 spans 14 residues. Germline CDR1 and CDR2: ENHRY and SYGVKD. Between the trimmed V and J ends, which lost 2 bases and 6 bases, there was a span of 11 bases. Here the CDR3 reads CAISETYRSQPQHF. The CDR3 DNA reads TGTGCCATCAGTGAGACGTATCGATCTCAGCCCCAGCATTTT.

This chain joins TRBV28 and TRBJ1-5; possibly TRBD1 for D (5 bases). Germline CDR1 is MDHEN and CDR2 is SYDVKM. With 3 bases removed from V and 7 bases from J, the gap between germline ends came to 10 bases. The CDR3 is 13 amino acids. CDR3 protein: CASSLVRDQPQHF. The CDR3, as DNA: TGTGCCAGCAGTTTGGTCAGGGACCAGCCCCAGCATTTT. The whole variable domain, filled in from reference TRBV28 and TRBJ1-5, reads DVKVTQSSRYLVKRTGEKVFLECVQDMDHENMFWYRQDPGLGLRLIYFSYDVKMKEKGDIPEGYSVSREKKERFSLILESASTNQTSMYLCASSLVRDQPQHFGDGTRLSIL.

The chain employs TRBV7-9 and TRBJ2-7; D gene unclear. CDR3 size: 14 residues. V was pared by 5 bases and J by 0 bases, with 11 bases between. From germline, CDR1 is SEHNR and CDR2 FQNEAQ (reference sequence). The DNA of the CDR3 is TGTGCCAGCAGCCCCCGAGGTGTCTCCTACGAGCAGTACTTC. It specifies CASSPRGVSYEQYF.

This chain joins TRBV28 and TRBJ2-7, with 8 nucleotides matching TRBD1. The V segment lost 3 bases and the J segment 3 bases; nucleotides outside the gene matches: 7. The germline CDR1 and CDR2 sequences are MDHEN and SYDVKM. The CDR3 covers 15 residues. Here the CDR3 reads CASSFFQGTGYEQYF. The CDR3 coding sequence is TGTGCCAGCAGTTTTTTCCAGGGGACAGGCTACGAGCAGTACTTC.

The genes are TRBV5-1 and TRBJ2-1; possible D gene TRBD2, 6 bases. Trimming removed 7 bases from V and 8 bases from J, with 16 bases in between. The germline V gene has CDR1 SGHRS and CDR2 YFSETQ. CDR3 length: 13 residues. The CDR3 loop reads CASLSLSGDEQFF. The CDR3 region has the DNA TGCGCCAGCCTATCCCTTAGCGGCGATGAGCAGTTCTTC.

A note on this clone: Given a much more abundant clone one base away, this may be a read error. The chain is built from TRBV7-2 and TRBJ2-1; TRBD2 matches at 7 bases. V shed 5 bases, J shed 0 bases, and the junction held 4 bases outside the gene matches. CDR1 SGHTA and CDR2 FQGNSA come from the germline V gene. This CDR3 contains 15 residues. CDR3 DNA sequence: TGTGCCAGCAGCCCGGGGGGTGGCTCCTACAATGAGCAGTTCTTC. It yields the protein CASSPGGGSYNEQFF.

The genes are TRBV18 and TRBJ2-7; maybe TRBD1 (5 bases). Germline V gene data show CDR1 as KGHSH and CDR2 as LQKENI. CDR3 length equals 15 residues. V shed 1 base and J shed 1 base, with 11 bases lying between them. CDR3 in amino acids: CASSPLGAGSYEQYF. CDR3 bases: TGTGCCAGCTCACCACTTGGGGCTGGGTCCTACGAGCAGTACTTC.

The rearrangement joins TRBV6-6 to TRBJ1-5; 7 nucleotides agree with TRBD1. The CDR3 length is 14 residues. CDR1 and CDR2 from the germline V gene are MNHNY and SVGAGI (reference sequence). With V trimmed by 5 bases and J by 5 bases, 6 bases remained unmatched. In nucleotides, the CDR3 is TGTGCCAGCAGTAAGTCCAGGGGGGATCAGCCCCAGCATTTT. It is translated as CASSKSRGDQPQHF.

The chain employs TRBV9 and TRBJ2-6; 8 nucleotides match TRBD1. CDR3 size: 17 residues. The trim removed 3 bases at V and 2 bases at J, leaving 7 bases unmatched. Germline assignment: CDR1 SGDLS and CDR2 YYNGEE. CDR3 region: CASSAEQGGAGANVLTF. DNA for the CDR3: TGTGCCAGCAGCGCCGAACAGGGGGGCGCTGGGGCCAACGTCCTGACTTTC. Variable domain in full (rest from reference TRBV9 and TRBJ2-6): DSGVTQTPKHLITATGQRVTLRCSPRSGDLSVYWYQQSLDQGLQFLIQYYNGEERAKGNILERFSAQQFPDLHSELNLSSLELGDSALYFCASSAEQGGAGANVLTFGAGSRLTVL.